A selection of T cell receptor beta chains follows, all from one sample in a study of cytomegalovirus exposure and HLA in healthy donors. Libraries were prepared by immunoSEQ multiplex PCR; TCRdb keeps only in-frame clonotypes and omits some of them. This table holds 210,000 or so clones, 70% to 85% found once. Sequencing was performed on PBMCs. These receptors came from a woman aged 55-70 years in good health and CMV-seropositive. The CDR3 runs from the conserved cysteine through the conserved F or W. Fields, in order: CDR3 protein, CDR3 DNA, V gene, clone size, D gene, J gene. D genes are given only for firm matches. Some rows have no size entry. The others give once, few or many, or a class for an expanded clone.

CDR3: CASSLQQGANEKLFF
DNA: TGCGCCAGCAGCTTGCAACAGGGTGCGAATGAAAAACTGTTTTTT
V: TRBV5-1
size: few
D: -
J: TRBJ1-4

CDR3: CASSFDYSQETQYF
DNA: TGCGCCAGCAGCTTCGACTACTCTCAAGAGACCCAGTACTTC
V: TRBV5-1
size: -
D: -
J: TRBJ2-5

CDR3: CAISPILLANYGYTF
DNA: TGTGCCATCAGCCCGATACTTTTAGCTAACTATGGCTACACCTTC
V: TRBV10-3
size: -
D: -
J: TRBJ1-2

CDR3: CASSRGTSGTWETQYF
DNA: TGCGCCAGCAGCCGCGGGACTAGCGGGACGTGGGAGACCCAGTACTTC
V: TRBV5-1
size: once
D: TRBD2
J: TRBJ2-5

CDR3: CASGEQGFGNTEAFF
DNA: TGTGCCAGCGGTGAACAGGGTTTCGGGAACACTGAAGCTTTCTTT
V: TRBV6-4
size: -
D: -
J: TRBJ1-1

CDR3: CASTPAGVGETQYF
DNA: TGTGCCAGCACCCCCGCAGGGGTAGGGGAGACCCAGTACTTC
V: TRBV5-5
size: few
D: -
J: TRBJ2-5

CDR3: CASSSLEGQMNTEAFF
DNA: TGTGCCAGCAGTTCATTGGAGGGACAGATGAACACTGAAGCTTTCTTT
V: TRBV7-9
size: -
D: TRBD1
J: TRBJ1-1

CDR3: CAWSGKGLAGGPQFF
DNA: TGTGCCTGGAGCGGAAAGGGACTAGCGGGGGGACCCCAGTTCTTC
V: TRBV30
size: few
D: TRBD2
J: TRBJ2-1

CDR3: CASSPSGTGGNYGYTF
DNA: TGTGCCAGCTCACCCTCCGGGACAGGTGGAAACTATGGCTACACCTTC
V: TRBV18
size: -
D: TRBD1
J: TRBJ1-2

CDR3: CASNHSPDNYEQYF
DNA: TGTGCCAGCAACCATTCCCCAGACAACTACGAGCAGTACTTC
V: TRBV21-1
size: once
D: -
J: TRBJ2-7

CDR3: CASSPQPGQGLVGANVLTF
DNA: TGTGCCAGCTCACCCCAGCCGGGACAGGGATTGGTGGGGGCCAACGTCCTGACTTTC
V: TRBV18
size: -
D: TRBD1
J: TRBJ2-6

CDR3: CASRPTGTGSGYTF
DNA: TGCGCCAGCAGACCAACCGGGACAGGGAGTGGCTACACCTTC
V: TRBV4-1
size: -
D: TRBD1
J: TRBJ1-2

CDR3: CASSGTSGSYEQYF
DNA: TGCGCCAGCAGTGGGACTAGCGGCTCCTACGAGCAGTACTTC
V: TRBV10-1
size: -
D: TRBD2
J: TRBJ2-7

CDR3: CASSSPGQAVHEQYF
DNA: TGTGCCAGCAGTTCCCCGGGACAGGCCGTCCACGAGCAGTACTTC
V: TRBV28
size: -
D: TRBD1
J: TRBJ2-7

CDR3: CASSLGQGSYEQYF
DNA: TGTGCCAGCAGTTTGGGACAGGGCAGCTACGAGCAGTACTTC
V: TRBV6-5
size: -
D: TRBD1
J: TRBJ2-7

CDR3: CASSSGTGRGDSDTQYF
DNA: TGTGCCAGCAGTAGCGGTACAGGGAGAGGCGATTCAGATACGCAGTATTTT
V: TRBV27
size: -
D: -
J: TRBJ2-3

CDR3: CASRLAGGETQYF
DNA: TGTGCCAGCAGACTAGCGGGAGGGGAGACCCAGTACTTC
V: TRBV6-1
size: -
D: TRBD2
J: TRBJ2-5

CDR3: CSPGGKAFF
DNA: TGCAGCCCGGGGGGGAAGGCTTTCTTT
V: TRBV29-1
size: -
D: -
J: TRBJ1-1

CDR3: CASSSAGQGAEQFF
DNA: TGTGCCAGCAGCTCGGCGGGACAGGGGGCTGAGCAGTTCTTC
V: TRBV5-6
size: -
D: TRBD1
J: TRBJ2-1

CDR3: CASSGSGYSPLHF
DNA: TGTGCCAGCAGCGGCTCGGGATATTCACCCCTCCACTTT
V: TRBV9
size: -
D: -
J: TRBJ1-6

CDR3: CASSLETSGSLNEQYF
DNA: TGTGCCAGCAGCTTGGAGACTAGCGGGAGTCTGAACGAGCAGTACTTC
V: TRBV5-6
size: -
D: TRBD2
J: TRBJ2-7

CDR3: CASSDNEGDEQYF
DNA: TGCGCCAGCAGCGACAACGAAGGGGACGAGCAGTACTTC
V: TRBV5-1
size: few
D: -
J: TRBJ2-7

CDR3: CASSPSLQGGNEQYF
DNA: TGCGCCAGCAGCCCCAGTCTCCAGGGGGGCAACGAGCAGTACTTC
V: TRBV5-1
size: -
D: -
J: TRBJ2-7

CDR3: CASRAGPENTEAFF
DNA: TGTGCCAGCAGGGCGGGCCCCGAGAACACTGAAGCTTTCTTT
V: TRBV6-1
size: -
D: -
J: TRBJ1-1

CDR3: CASSFQGVSEKLFF
DNA: TGTGCCAGCAGTTTTCAGGGCGTAAGTGAAAAACTGTTTTTT
V: TRBV27
size: few
D: -
J: TRBJ1-4

CDR3: CASSLEDSGRAGDTQYF
DNA: TGCGCCAGCAGCTTGGAGGATAGCGGGAGGGCCGGAGATACGCAGTATTTT
V: TRBV5-1
size: once
D: TRBD2
J: TRBJ2-3

CDR3: CASSPQGTNEKLFF
DNA: TGTGCCAGCTCACCGCAGGGGACTAATGAAAAACTGTTTTTT
V: TRBV18
size: -
D: -
J: TRBJ1-4

CDR3: CASGTEQGSTNTEAFF
DNA: TGTGCCAGCGGGACGGAGCAGGGGTCTACCAACACTGAAGCTTTCTTT
V: TRBV28
size: -
D: -
J: TRBJ1-1

CDR3: CSVLATGRTDTQYF
DNA: TGCAGCGTTCTAGCGACGGGACGGACAGATACGCAGTATTTT
V: TRBV29-1
size: once
D: -
J: TRBJ2-3

CDR3: CASSPGLRRGTDTQYF
DNA: TGTGCCAGCAGTCCCGGACTTCGACGGGGCACAGATACGCAGTATTTT
V: TRBV27
size: -
D: -
J: TRBJ2-3

CDR3: CASSVNKETQYF
DNA: TGTGCCAGCAGCGTAAACAAAGAGACCCAGTACTTC
V: TRBV9
size: once
D: -
J: TRBJ2-5

CDR3: CASNAGSSGNTIYF
DNA: TGTGCCAGCAATGCCGGGTCCTCTGGAAACACCATATATTTT
V: TRBV7-9
size: -
D: -
J: TRBJ1-3

CDR3: CASSERESSTDTQYF
DNA: TGTGCCAGCAGTGAGCGGGAAAGCAGCACAGATACGCAGTATTTT
V: TRBV6-1
size: -
D: -
J: TRBJ2-3

CDR3: CASSKGAGLVDTQYF
DNA: TGTGCCAGCTCCAAGGGGGCCGGTTTGGTAGATACGCAGTATTTT
V: TRBV6-4
size: few
D: TRBD1
J: TRBJ2-3

CDR3: CAWSNLGTGATPLHF
DNA: TGTGCCTGGAGTAATCTCGGGACAGGGGCCACACCCCTCCACTTT
V: TRBV30
size: once
D: TRBD1
J: TRBJ1-6

CDR3: CASSQGMVRGAPETQYF
DNA: TGTGCCAGCAGCCAAGGGATGGTGCGGGGGGCACCAGAGACCCAGTACTTC
V: TRBV4-2
size: few
D: TRBD2
J: TRBJ2-5

CDR3: CASSQVPGQGYGYTF
DNA: TGTGCCAGCAGCCAAGTCCCGGGACAGGGTTATGGCTACACCTTC
V: TRBV4-2
size: once
D: TRBD1
J: TRBJ1-2

CDR3: CASSYKGLGEASPLHF
DNA: TGTGCCAGCAGTTACAAGGGTCTAGGGGAAGCGTCACCCCTCCACTTT
V: TRBV6-5
size: -
D: -
J: TRBJ1-6